This TCR beta chain was identified in a study of blood T cell repertoires in COVID-19. Background on the study: Both acute and convalescent COVID-19 samples were obtained from the United States, Italy and Spain. PBMCs, B-cell-depleted T cells, or T cells were the source of the cDNA or gDNA that made up the material.

This CDR3 comprises 18 residues. Trimming cost V 5 bases and J 0 bases, with 20 bases left between them. Germline CDR1 is SGHAT and CDR2 is FQNNGV. Only in-frame clones appear in the TCRdb table, and some are missing; sequencing was by immunoSEQ multiplex PCR. The data hold a few hundred thousand clones, with 86% observed a single time. The V gene is TRBV11-2, the J gene TRBJ1-3, with D possibly TRBD1 on 5 matching bases. The TCR was taken from an elderly man with acute or convalescent COVID-19. The sequenced sample was peripheral blood. In nucleotides, the CDR3 is TGTGCCAGCAGCCACGACGGCGGCAGAGGACACTCTGGAAACACCATATATTTT. Protein product: CASSHDGGRGHSGNTIYF.